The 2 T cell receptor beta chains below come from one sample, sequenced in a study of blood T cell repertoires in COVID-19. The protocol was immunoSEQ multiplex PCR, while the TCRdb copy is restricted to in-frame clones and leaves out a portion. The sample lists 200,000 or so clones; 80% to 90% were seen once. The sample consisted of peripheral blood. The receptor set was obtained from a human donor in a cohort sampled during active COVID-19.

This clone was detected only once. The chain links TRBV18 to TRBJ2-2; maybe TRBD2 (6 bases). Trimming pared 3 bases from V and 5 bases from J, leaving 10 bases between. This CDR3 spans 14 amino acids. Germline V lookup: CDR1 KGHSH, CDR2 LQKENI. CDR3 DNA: TGTGCCAGCTCACCTCGGGAGCGGACCGGGGAGCTGTTTTTT. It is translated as CASSPRERTGELFF.

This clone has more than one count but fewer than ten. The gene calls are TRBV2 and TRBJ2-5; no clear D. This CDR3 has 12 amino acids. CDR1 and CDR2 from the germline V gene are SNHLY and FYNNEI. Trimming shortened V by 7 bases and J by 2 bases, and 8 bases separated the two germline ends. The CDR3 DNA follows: TGTGCCAGCACGCGTCCGCAAGAGACCCAGTACTTC. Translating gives CASTRPQETQYF.